This TCR beta chain was recorded in a study of cytomegalovirus exposure and HLA in healthy donors. On the study more broadly: Genetic ancestry analysis placed about 84% of the 400 or so donors that were genotyped in the Caucasian-associated cluster. Regarding the study as a whole: TCR beta chains numbering some 160 were designated cytomegalovirus-associated.

This clone was seen only once. The antigen is unknown. Germline loops: CDR1 SGHRS, CDR2 YFSETQ. This CDR3 has 16 amino acids. The J segment lost 2 bases and the V segment lost 7 bases, leaving 14 bases of the junction unmatched. Healthy donors of bone marrow made up the group. Donors were ostensibly healthy at sampling, although undocumented immune exposures were probable. PCR was performed using 60 Vbeta and 13 Jbeta primers. Method: immunoSEQ multiplex PCR; TCRdb's copy keeps in-frame clones and lacks some. The data contain about 160,000 clones, approximately 84% of them seen just once; the ten biggest clones take up approximately 6.8%.

Sequenced: PBMCs. This sequence originates from a male donor in good health and CMV-seropositive. The rearrangement links TRBV5-1 to TRBJ2-5; the match to TRBD1 covers 7 bases. CDR3 region: CASQGQRNLNQETQYF. In DNA form, the CDR3 reads TGCGCCAGCCAGGGACAGCGAAATTTGAATCAAGAGACCCAGTACTTC.